A selection of T cell receptor beta chains follows, all from one sample in a study of PD-1 blockade in classical Hodgkin lymphoma. Sequencing was performed with immunoSEQ multiplex PCR; in TCRdb, only in-frame clones are kept and a portion is missing. The table lists tens of thousands of clones, 89% of them singletons. The sample in question was peripheral blood mononuclear cells (PBMCs), obtained before the second cycle of nivolumab. These receptors originate from a human donor with classical Hodgkin lymphoma. The CDR3 runs from the conserved cysteine through the conserved F or W. D genes are given only for firm matches. Clone sizes are given selectively: once, few, many, or a class where the clone is expanded.

d_call	v_call	j_call	clone_size	cdr3_nt	cdr3_aa
TRBD2	TRBV6-1	TRBJ2-2	NA	TGTGCCAGCACCCGGGTGGGGGAGGGAGCCGGGGAGCTGTTTTTT	CASTRVGEGAGELFF
TRBD2	TRBV5-1	TRBJ2-7	NA	TGCGCCAGCAGCTCTAGCGGGAGTGGCTACGAGCAGTACTTC	CASSSSGSGYEQYF
TRBD1	TRBV29-1	TRBJ2-7	NA	TGCAGCGTTGAGCCCACAGGGGGCTCCTCCTACGAGCAGTACTTC	CSVEPTGGSSYEQYF
NA	TRBV5-1	TRBJ2-5	few	TGCGCCAGCAGCTTTAAGGACGGGTACCAAGAGACCCAGTACTTC	CASSFKDGYQETQYF
TRBD2	TRBV5-4	TRBJ2-1	NA	TGTGCCAGCAGCTTGCGAACTAGCGGTAACAATGAGCAGTTCTTC	CASSLRTSGNNEQFF
NA	TRBV2	TRBJ1-5	NA	TGTGCCAGCAGTGACAGGGGTGGTCAGCCCCAGCATTTT	CASSDRGGQPQHF
TRBD2	TRBV4-1	TRBJ2-5	NA	TGCGCCAGCAGCCAAGGCAGGGCGGGAGTAGGAGAGACCCAGTACTTC	CASSQGRAGVGETQYF
TRBD1	TRBV2	TRBJ2-7	NA	TGTGCCAGCAGGGTTGCAGGGGGCCTCGAGCAGTACTTC	CASRVAGGLEQYF
NA	TRBV5-4	TRBJ1-1	NA	TGTGCCAGCAGCTTTCGGAACACTGAAGCTTTCTTT	CASSFRNTEAFF
NA	TRBV5-1	TRBJ1-4	NA	TGCGCCAGCAGCTTGGGAAGGGACTCTATCGCAACTAATGAAAAACTGTTTTTT	CASSLGRDSIATNEKLFF
NA	TRBV28	TRBJ2-1	NA	TGTGCCAGCAGAGGCTTAAATGAGCAGTTCTTC	CASRGLNEQFF
NA	TRBV6-1	TRBJ1-2	NA	TGTGCCAGCAGTACCTCCGGGGGCGTCTATGGCTACACCTTC	CASSTSGGVYGYTF
TRBD1	TRBV7-8	TRBJ1-3	NA	TGTGCCAGCAGCTTAGGGACAGGGGGCGGAAACACCATATATTTT	CASSLGTGGGNTIYF
NA	TRBV21-1	TRBJ2-7	NA	TGTGCCAGCTTTTCCGCCGGGACAACCGGCTACGAGCAGTACTTC	CASFSAGTTGYEQYF
NA	TRBV25-1	TRBJ2-7	NA	TGTGCCAGCCTGGACCCAGCCTACGAGCAGTACTTC	CASLDPAYEQYF
NA	TRBV7-6	TRBJ2-7	NA	TGTGCCAGCAGTTCCTCCATGGAGCAGTACTTC	CASSSSMEQYF
NA	TRBV6-6	TRBJ1-5	once	TGTGCCAGCAGTTACTTCGGCAGTGTAAATCAGCCCCAGCATTTT	CASSYFGSVNQPQHF
TRBD1	TRBV10-1	TRBJ2-5	NA	TGCGCCAGCAGTGAGTCGACAGGGGTGTTCGAGACCCAGTACTTC	CASSESTGVFETQYF
NA	TRBV19	TRBJ2-1	NA	TGTGCCAGTAGTAATGCGGTCCACCCCTACAATGAGCAGTTCTTC	CASSNAVHPYNEQFF
NA	TRBV28	TRBJ2-2	NA	TGTGCCAGCAGTTTTTCGGGGCCTAGATTCGGGGAGCTGTTTTTT	CASSFSGPRFGELFF
TRBD2	TRBV28	TRBJ2-1	NA	TGTGCCAGCAGGGGGACTAGCGGGGAGAAATACTCCTACAATGAGCAGTTCTTC	CASRGTSGEKYSYNEQFF
TRBD2	TRBV5-6	TRBJ2-3	NA	TGTGCCAGCACCCCCCGGGGGGGCCTTCCAGATACGCAGTATTTT	CASTPRGGLPDTQYF
TRBD2	TRBV5-1	TRBJ2-7	NA	TGCGCCAGCAGCTCCGGACTAGCGGGGACCCGCGAGCAGTACTTC	CASSSGLAGTREQYF
NA	TRBV28	TRBJ1-2	NA	TGTGCCAGCAGGACACAAAACTATGGCTACACCTTC	CASRTQNYGYTF
TRBD2	TRBV5-6	TRBJ2-1	NA	TGTGCCAGCAGCTTCATGACGGGAGGAGGCTCCTACAATGAGCAGTTCTTC	CASSFMTGGGSYNEQFF
TRBD2	TRBV28	TRBJ2-3	NA	TGTGCCAGCAGCCGGACCGGGACTAGCGGGGGAGCAGATACGCAGTATTTT	CASSRTGTSGGADTQYF
NA	TRBV11-2	TRBJ2-1	once	TGTGCCAGCAGGAAAGACAGGATGGGCAATGAGCAGTTCTTC	CASRKDRMGNEQFF
TRBD1	TRBV7-9	TRBJ1-4	NA	TGTGCCAGCAGCCGGGGGACAGGCGAAAAACTGTTTTTT	CASSRGTGEKLFF
NA	TRBV10-3	TRBJ1-2	NA	TGTGCCATCAGCTTCTCGGATGGCTACACCTTC	CAISFSDGYTF
TRBD2	TRBV2	TRBJ2-7	NA	TGTGCCAGCAGGGAAACCCCGGGGGGACCCTACGAGCAGTACTTC	CASRETPGGPYEQYF
NA	TRBV21-1	TRBJ2-6	NA	TGTGCCAGCAGCAAAGGACAGGGAGGTTCTTACGGGGCCAACGTCCTGACTTTC	CASSKGQGGSYGANVLTF
NA	TRBV19	TRBJ1-5	NA	TGTGCCAGTAGTATAGCCCGGAATCAGCCCCAGCATTTT	CASSIARNQPQHF
TRBD1	TRBV5-6	TRBJ1-2	NA	TGTGCCAGCAGCTTGGGCCCGGGACAGGGGAACTATGGCTACACCTTC	CASSLGPGQGNYGYTF
TRBD1	TRBV18	TRBJ2-5	once	TGTGCCAGCTCACCGCGACAGGGAGCTCAAGAGACCCAGTACTTC	CASSPRQGAQETQYF
NA	TRBV4-1	TRBJ2-3	NA	TGCGCCAGCAGCCTTACTAAGGGGACTACAGATACGCAGTATTTT	CASSLTKGTTDTQYF
TRBD1	TRBV30	TRBJ2-7	NA	TGTGCCTGGAGCAAACTGGACAGGGTGAACGAGCAGTACTTC	CAWSKLDRVNEQYF
TRBD1	TRBV7-6	TRBJ2-2	few	TGTGCCAGCACTCTAGGACAGGGGTCCACCGGGGAGCTGTTTTTT	CASTLGQGSTGELFF
NA	TRBV6-6	TRBJ1-1	NA	TGTGCCAGCAGTTTCCTCGGCAGGGAGGCTTTCTTT	CASSFLGREAFF
NA	TRBV6-6	TRBJ2-7	NA	TGTGCCAGCAGTTACGACAACCGGTACGAGCAGTACTTC	CASSYDNRYEQYF
NA	TRBV2	TRBJ2-3	once	TGTGCCAGCAGTAGCAGGGAGGCAGATACGCAGTATTTT	CASSSREADTQYF
TRBD1	TRBV5-5	TRBJ1-6	NA	TGTGCCAGCAGCGATGAACAGGGGAACTATAATTCACCCCTCCACTTT	CASSDEQGNYNSPLHF
TRBD2	TRBV15	TRBJ2-7	NA	TGTGCCACCAGCAGACTACCAGCGGGAGTGGACTACGAGCAGTACTTC	CATSRLPAGVDYEQYF
NA	TRBV4-2	TRBJ1-1	NA	TGTGCCAGCGGTCCTCTGGTGTACACTGAAGCTTTCTTT	CASGPLVYTEAFF
TRBD2	TRBV6-1	TRBJ2-7	NA	TGTGCCAGCAGCCCTACTAGCGGGGTCACCTACGAGCAGTACTTC	CASSPTSGVTYEQYF
NA	TRBV7-2	TRBJ2-1	NA	TGTGCCAGCAGCAAGGGACCTCAAAGCAATGAGCAGTTCTTC	CASSKGPQSNEQFF
NA	TRBV23-1	TRBJ1-5	NA	TGCGCCAGCAGCCTCGTGTGTCAGCCCCAGCATTTT	CASSLVCQPQHF
NA	TRBV28	TRBJ2-7	NA	TGTGCCAGCAGTTTAGGACCTTCCTACGAGCAGTACTTC	CASSLGPSYEQYF
NA	TRBV27	TRBJ2-1	NA	TGTGCCAGCAGTTTTGTTGGGGGTGAGCAGTTCTTC	CASSFVGGEQFF
TRBD2	TRBV6-1	TRBJ2-1	NA	TGTGCCAGCAGTGAAGGAGCGGGACGAGGTGAGCAGTTCTTC	CASSEGAGRGEQFF
TRBD2	TRBV10-2	TRBJ2-3	NA	TGCGCCAGCAGTGAGGGACTAGCGGAAAACACAGATACGCAGTATTTT	CASSEGLAENTDTQYF
NA	TRBV7-2	TRBJ2-5	once	TGTGCCAGCAGCTTACAGGGGAAAGAGACCCAGTACTTC	CASSLQGKETQYF
NA	TRBV2	TRBJ2-5	NA	TGTGCCAGCAGACCCCAGGAGTACCAAGAGACCCAGTACTTC	CASRPQEYQETQYF
NA	TRBV5-4	TRBJ1-6	NA	TGTGCCAGCAGCTCCGGGACAACCCCGTCTAATTCACCCCTCCACTTT	CASSSGTTPSNSPLHF
NA	TRBV19	TRBJ2-5	once	TGTGCCAGTAGTCTCCGGAGCTACAGAGAGACCCAGTACTTC	CASSLRSYRETQYF
NA	TRBV7-6	TRBJ2-5	once	TGTGCCAGCAGCTTAGAGGGCATCCAAGAGACCCAGTACTTC	CASSLEGIQETQYF
TRBD2	TRBV10-1	TRBJ2-1	NA	TGCGCCAGCAGTGGGACTAGCGGAGTCTCTGAGCAGTTCTTC	CASSGTSGVSEQFF
TRBD1	TRBV6-5	TRBJ1-6	few	TGTGCCAGCAGTTTACAGGGGGGTTCACCCCTCCACTTT	CASSLQGGSPLHF